The 10 T cell receptor beta chains below were found in one sample sequenced in a study of blood T cell repertoires in COVID-19. Data came from immunoSEQ multiplex PCR; TCRdb stores just in-frame clones and leaves some out. Of around 180,000 clones listed, 81% are singletons. Material for sequencing was peripheral blood. These receptors originate from a woman over 75 with COVID-19, enrolled during active disease.

This clone was observed a few times. V and J are TRBV5-1 and TRBJ2-5; weak D call: TRBD2 (5 bases). V shed 6 bases and J shed 4 bases, with 13 bases lying between them. The CDR3 extends over 13 amino acids. Germline values: CDR1 SGHRS, CDR2 YFSETQ. DNA of the CDR3: TGCGCCAGCATTGCCCTCGGAGGAGAGACCCAGTACTTC. Translating gives CASIALGGETQYF.

J is TRBJ2-2 and V is TRBV28, with 13 bases that match TRBD2. Trimming at V came to 4 bases and at J to 5 bases, leaving 22 bases not matched to a gene. This CDR3 has 22 residues. Germline CDR1 MDHEN, CDR2 SYDVKM. The CDR3 coding sequence is TGTGCCAGCAGTTCTTTTAGACCCTCTACGACTAGCGGGAGGCAGAGGACCGGGGAGCTGTTTTTT. Translation gives CASSSFRPSTTSGRQRTGELFF.

The chain has TRBV18 and TRBJ2-1, with TRBD2 matching 10 bases. Trimming at V came to 3 bases and at J to 6 bases, leaving 5 bases not matched to a gene. This CDR3 spans 15 amino acids. The germline V gene encodes CDR1 KGHSH and CDR2 LQKENI. CDR3 protein: CASSPLAGAFNEQFF. CDR3 sequence (DNA): TGTGCCAGCTCACCCCTAGCGGGGGCCTTCAATGAGCAGTTCTTC.

The chain has TRBV6-5 and TRBJ2-7; 9 nucleotides agree with TRBD2. V was clipped by 6 bases and J by 3 bases; unmatched bases: 3. Germline lookup yields CDR1 MNHEY and CDR2 SVGAGI. This CDR3 is 13 amino acids long. DNA of the CDR3: TGTGCCAGCAGATCTAGCGGGGTCTACGAGCAGTACTTC. This translates into CASRSSGVYEQYF.

V and J are TRBV2 and TRBJ1-1; 9 bases are a match to TRBD1. The V segment lost 7 bases and the J segment 4 bases; nucleotides outside the gene matches: 4. Germline values: CDR1 SNHLY, CDR2 FYNNEI. This CDR3 contains 13 residues. The CDR3 nucleotides read TGTGCCAGCAAAGACAGGGGGTTCACTGAAGCTTTCTTT. Its translation is CASKDRGFTEAFF.

This clone was counted once. This chain uses TRBV6-5 with TRBJ1-1; no clear D. Germline loops: CDR1 MNHEY, CDR2 SVGAGI. The V end lost 0 bases, the J end lost 6 bases, and 8 bases lay between the germline ends. This CDR3 is built from 13 residues. The CDR3 sequence: CASSYSPSAEAFF. DNA of the CDR3: TGTGCCAGCAGTTACTCCCCTTCGGCTGAAGCTTTCTTT.

This chain links TRBV9 with TRBJ2-1; tentatively, D is TRBD1 (6 bases). The CDR3 is made up of 14 amino acids. The germline CDR1 and CDR2 sequences are SGDLS and YYNGEE. V was trimmed by 4 bases and J by 5 bases, leaving 13 bases between them. The DNA of the CDR3 is TGTGCCAGCAGCCCGGGGACATGGGACAATGAGCAGTTCTTC. Translation gives CASSPGTWDNEQFF.

The gene calls are TRBV6-5 and TRBJ2-7; 7 bases align to TRBD1. This CDR3 spans 14 amino acids. Trimming took 6 bases from V and 2 from J; bases not matched to a gene: 7. CDR1 is MNHEY and CDR2 is SVGAGI in the germline V gene. CDR3 region: CASRRTGVPYEQYF. Here the CDR3 DNA reads TGTGCCAGCAGACGAACAGGGGTCCCCTACGAGCAGTACTTC.

The V gene is TRBV5-6, the J gene TRBJ1-2, with 8 bases lining up with TRBD1. CDR1 and CDR2 from the germline V gene are SGHDT and YYEEEE. V was clipped by 4 bases and J by 8 bases; unmatched bases: 10. The CDR3 loop spans 14 amino acids. The CDR3 region has the DNA TGTGCCAGCAGCAACAGGGGGGTCTTCGGGGGCTACACCTTC. Translation: CASSNRGVFGGYTF.

The chain uses TRBV4-3 and TRBJ2-7, with TRBD2 as a possible D gene (5 bases). Trimming pared 0 bases from V and 3 bases from J, leaving 12 bases between. The germline V gene has CDR1 LGHNA and CDR2 YSLEER. The CDR3 totals 15 residues. The CDR3 spells CASSQDARGDYEQYF. The CDR3 DNA is TGCGCCAGCAGCCAAGACGCCCGGGGTGACTACGAGCAGTACTTC.